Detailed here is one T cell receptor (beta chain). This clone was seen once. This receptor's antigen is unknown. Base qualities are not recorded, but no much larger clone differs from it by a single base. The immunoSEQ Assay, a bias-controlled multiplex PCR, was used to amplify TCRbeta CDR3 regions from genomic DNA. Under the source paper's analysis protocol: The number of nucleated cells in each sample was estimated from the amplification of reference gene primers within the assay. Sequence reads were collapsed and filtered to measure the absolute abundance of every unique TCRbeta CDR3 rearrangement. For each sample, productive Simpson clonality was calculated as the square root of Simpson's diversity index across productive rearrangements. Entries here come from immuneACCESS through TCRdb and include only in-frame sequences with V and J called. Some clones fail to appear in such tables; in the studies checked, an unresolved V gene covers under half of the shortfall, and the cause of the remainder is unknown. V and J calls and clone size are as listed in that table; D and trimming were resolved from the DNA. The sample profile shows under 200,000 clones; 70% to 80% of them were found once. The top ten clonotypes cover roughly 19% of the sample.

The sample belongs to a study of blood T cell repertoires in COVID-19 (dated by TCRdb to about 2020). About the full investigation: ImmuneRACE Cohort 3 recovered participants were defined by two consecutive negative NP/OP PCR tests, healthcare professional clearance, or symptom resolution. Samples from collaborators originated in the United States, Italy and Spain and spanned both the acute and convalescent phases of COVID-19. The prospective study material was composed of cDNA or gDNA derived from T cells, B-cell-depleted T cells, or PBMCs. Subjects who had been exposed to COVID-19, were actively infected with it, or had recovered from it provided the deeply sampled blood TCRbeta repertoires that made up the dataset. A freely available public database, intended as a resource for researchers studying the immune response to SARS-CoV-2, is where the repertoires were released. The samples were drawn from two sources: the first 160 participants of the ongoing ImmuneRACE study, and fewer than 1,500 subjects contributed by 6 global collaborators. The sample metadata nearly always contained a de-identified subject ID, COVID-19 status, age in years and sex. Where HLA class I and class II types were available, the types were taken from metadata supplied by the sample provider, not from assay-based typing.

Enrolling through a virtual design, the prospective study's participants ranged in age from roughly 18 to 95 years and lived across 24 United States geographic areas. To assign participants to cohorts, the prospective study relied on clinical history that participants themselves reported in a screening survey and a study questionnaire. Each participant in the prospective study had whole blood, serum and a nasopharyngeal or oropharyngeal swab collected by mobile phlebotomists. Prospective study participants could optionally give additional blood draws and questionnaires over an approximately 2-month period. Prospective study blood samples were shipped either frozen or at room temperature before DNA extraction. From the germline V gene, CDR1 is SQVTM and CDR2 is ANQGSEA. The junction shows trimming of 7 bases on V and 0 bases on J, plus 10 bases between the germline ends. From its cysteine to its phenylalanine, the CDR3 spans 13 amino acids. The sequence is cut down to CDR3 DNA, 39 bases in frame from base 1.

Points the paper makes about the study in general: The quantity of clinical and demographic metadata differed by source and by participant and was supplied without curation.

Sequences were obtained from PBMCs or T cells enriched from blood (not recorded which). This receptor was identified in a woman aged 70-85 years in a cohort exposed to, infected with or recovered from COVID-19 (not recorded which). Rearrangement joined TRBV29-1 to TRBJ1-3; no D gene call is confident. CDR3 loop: CSAHSNSGNTIYF. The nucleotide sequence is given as TGCAGCGCCCACAGCAACTCTGGAAACACCATATATTTT. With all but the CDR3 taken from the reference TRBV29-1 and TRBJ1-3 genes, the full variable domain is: SAVISQKPSRDICQRGTSLTIQCQVDSQVTMMFWYRQQPGQSLTLIATANQGSEATYESGFVIDKFPISRPNLTFSTLTVSNMSPEDSSIYLCSAHSNSGNTIYFGEGSWLTVV.